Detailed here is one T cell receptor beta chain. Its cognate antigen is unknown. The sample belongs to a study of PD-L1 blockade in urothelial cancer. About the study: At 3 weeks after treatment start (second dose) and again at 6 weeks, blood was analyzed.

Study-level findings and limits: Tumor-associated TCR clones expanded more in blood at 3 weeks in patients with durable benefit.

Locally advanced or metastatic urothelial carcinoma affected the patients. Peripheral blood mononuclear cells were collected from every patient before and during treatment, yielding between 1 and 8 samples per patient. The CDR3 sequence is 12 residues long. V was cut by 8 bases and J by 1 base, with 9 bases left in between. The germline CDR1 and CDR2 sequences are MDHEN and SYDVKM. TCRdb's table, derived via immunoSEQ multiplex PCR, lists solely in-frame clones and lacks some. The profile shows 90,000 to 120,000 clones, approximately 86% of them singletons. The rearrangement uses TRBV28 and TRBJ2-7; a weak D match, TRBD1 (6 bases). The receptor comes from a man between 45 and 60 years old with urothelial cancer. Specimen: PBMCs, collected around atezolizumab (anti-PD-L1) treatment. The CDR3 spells CASDTGSYEQYF. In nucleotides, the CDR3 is TGTGCCAGCGATACAGGGTCCTACGAGCAGTACTTC.